The rows below give T cell receptor beta chains drawn from one sample of a study of shared clonotypes between healthy human individuals. Sequencing used immunoSEQ multiplex PCR; TCRdb keeps in-frame clones, though not all of them. The table lists 550,000 to 600,000 clones, around 78% of them singletons. The sample consisted of PBMCs. The origin of the receptors is a woman between 40 and 55 years old in good health. Some clones in this sample may be carry-over from other donors' samples. CDR3s include the opening cysteine and the closing phenylalanine or tryptophan. The order of the fields is D gene, V gene, clone size, J gene, CDR3 DNA, CDR3 protein. A D gene is named only where the DNA matches it firmly. The size of a clone is reported for some rows only, either as once, few or many, or as a class for expanded clones.

NA	TRBV14	once	TRBJ2-3	TGTGCCAGCAGCCCACAGGGAGGTCATGTTGCAGATACGCAGTATTTT	CASSPQGGHVADTQYF
TRBD2	TRBV7-9	NA	TRBJ2-1	TGTGCCAGCAGCCCGAAGGGACTAGCGGGATACAATGAGCAGTTCTTC	CASSPKGLAGYNEQFF
NA	TRBV4-1	NA	TRBJ2-7	TGCGCCAGCAGCCATCCAGGCCCGGGGTACGAGCAGTACTTC	CASSHPGPGYEQYF
NA	TRBV27	NA	TRBJ2-5	TGTGCCAGCAGTTGGTCGCATTTGGGAGAGACCCAGTACTTC	CASSWSHLGETQYF
TRBD1	TRBV28	NA	TRBJ1-5	TGTGCCAGCTCCTGGACAGGGGATCAGCCCCAGCATTTT	CASSWTGDQPQHF
TRBD1	TRBV19	NA	TRBJ1-1	TGTGCCAGTAGTCCTCGGGACAGGGGGCAGGCTGAAGCTTTCTTT	CASSPRDRGQAEAFF
NA	TRBV30	many	TRBJ2-3	TGTGCCTGGAGTACCGCCTCAGATACGCAGTATTTT	CAWSTASDTQYF
NA	TRBV5-5	NA	TRBJ2-7	TGTGCCAGCAACCCCAATCCGGGCGAGCAGTACTTC	CASNPNPGEQYF
NA	TRBV7-2	NA	TRBJ1-4	TGTGCCAGCAGCTTAGGACAGTCAGGGGAAAAACTGTTTTTT	CASSLGQSGEKLFF
NA	TRBV4-2	few	TRBJ2-3	TGTGCCAGCAGCCAACTTGGCTCCAGCGGCCTTAGCACAGATACGCAGTATTTT	CASSQLGSSGLSTDTQYF